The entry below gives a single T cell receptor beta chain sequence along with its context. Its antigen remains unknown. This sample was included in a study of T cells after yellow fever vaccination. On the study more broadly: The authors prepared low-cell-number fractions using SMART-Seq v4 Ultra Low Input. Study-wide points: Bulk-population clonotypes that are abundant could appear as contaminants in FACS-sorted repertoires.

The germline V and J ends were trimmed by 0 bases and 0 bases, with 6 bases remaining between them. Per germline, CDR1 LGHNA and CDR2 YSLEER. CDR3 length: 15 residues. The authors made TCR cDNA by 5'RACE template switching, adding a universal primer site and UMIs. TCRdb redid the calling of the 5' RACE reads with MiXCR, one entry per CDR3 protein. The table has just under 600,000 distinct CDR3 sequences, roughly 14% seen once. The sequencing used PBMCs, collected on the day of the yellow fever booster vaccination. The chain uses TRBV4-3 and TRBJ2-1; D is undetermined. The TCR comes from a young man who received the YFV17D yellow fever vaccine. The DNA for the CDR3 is TGCGCCAGCAGCCAAGAGCCCGGCTCCTACAATGAGCAGTTCTTC. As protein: CASSQEPGSYNEQFF.